The 32 T cell receptor beta chains below come from one sample, sequenced in a study of vaccination and CD4 T cells after COVID-19. The assay that was used to sequence DNA from cultured CD4+ T cells was the Oncomine TCR Beta short-read assay. One entry per CDR3 protein, called by TCRdb with MiXCR from the PCR reads. This sample carries 11,000 or so distinct CDR3 sequences, around 43% of them seen once, and the ten largest clones take around 29%. Which antigens these TCRs recognize remains unknown. Regarding treatment: roughly ten-day PBMC culture with coronavirus spike peptide pools or control peptides (ViraFEST assay). The sample comprised CD4+ T cells from blood, cultured in vitro. The receptors were sampled from a human donor who had recovered from COVID-19.

The chain carries TRBV5-4 and TRBJ1-1; 12 bases line up with TRBD1. This CDR3 is 18 amino acids long. V lost 2 bases and J lost 0; bases outside the gene matches: 8. CDR1 is SGHNT and CDR2 is YYREEE in the germline V gene (reference sequence). CDR3 in DNA: TGTGCCAGCAGCTTTGGGACAGGGGGCAGGAGGATGAACACTGAAGCTTTCTTT. It specifies CASSFGTGGRRMNTEAFF.

The rearrangement joins TRBV10-2 to TRBJ2-7; D may be TRBD2 (6 bases). The CDR3 runs 14 residues. The germline V gene has CDR1 WSHSY and CDR2 SAAADI. The germline V and J ends were trimmed by 4 bases and 2 bases, with 12 bases remaining between them. This CDR3 reads CASSAGTSTYEQYF. Here the CDR3 DNA reads TGCGCCAGCAGTGCAGGGACTTCCACCTACGAGCAGTACTTC.

V and J are TRBV11-3 and TRBJ2-3; no clear D gene. Germline CDR1 SGHNT, CDR2 YENEEA. The CDR3 spans 16 residues. Trimming cost V 5 bases and J 4 bases, with 19 bases left between them. The CDR3 coding sequence is TGTGCCAGCAGCCCTACTCCCCTTGGAGAGGCAGATACGCAGTATTTT. Protein: CASSPTPLGEADTQYF. Full variable domain (rest looked up from reference TRBV11-3 and TRBJ2-3): EAGVVQSPRYKIIEKKQPVAFWCNPISGHNTLYWYLQNLGQGPELLIRYENEEAVDDSQLPKDRFSAERLKGVDSTLKIQPAELGDSAVYLCASSPTPLGEADTQYFGPGTRLTVL.

This chain connects TRBV12-3 or TRBV12-4 to TRBJ1-5; weak D call: TRBD1 (6 bases). CDR3 length: 14 residues. The V end lost 8 bases, the J end lost 3 bases, and 14 bases lay between the germline ends. In nucleotides, the CDR3 is TGTGCCAGCCACCTGGGGACACCCAATCAGCCCCAGCATTTT. Its translation is CASHLGTPNQPQHF.

The rearrangement uses TRBV6-5 and TRBJ1-1; D not certain. V gave up 0 bases and J gave up 7 bases, with 12 bases separating them. CDR3 length: 14 residues. CDR1 MNHEY and CDR2 SVGAGI come from the germline V gene. CDR3 coding DNA: TGTGCCAGCAGTTACTCGACAATAGATCTTGAAGCTTTCTTT. Its translation is CASSYSTIDLEAFF.

The genes are TRBV6-1 and TRBJ1-2; 9 bases agree with TRBD1. The CDR3 runs to 14 residues. Losses at the gene ends were 5 bases for V and 0 bases for J; bases not matched to a gene: 1. Germline CDR1 and CDR2: MNHNS and SASEGT. CDR3 in DNA: TGTGCCAGCAGTCGGACAGGGGCTAACTATGGCTACACCTTC. Translated: CASSRTGANYGYTF.

V and J are TRBV7-2 and TRBJ2-7; D is perhaps TRBD2 (5 bases). CDR1 SGHTA and CDR2 FQGNSA come from the germline V gene. V was pared by 1 base and J by 5 bases, with 12 bases between. The CDR3 covers 14 residues. CDR3 in amino acids: CASSLDGWGDEQYF. The DNA of the CDR3 is TGTGCCAGCAGCTTAGATGGATGGGGAGACGAGCAGTACTTC.

This chain uses TRBV5-4 with TRBJ2-3; 7 bases agree with TRBD1. Unmatched junction bases numbered 9, after V lost 5 bases and J lost 3 bases. The germline CDR1 and CDR2 sequences are SGHNT and YYREEE (reference sequence). This CDR3 has 15 residues. Written as DNA, the CDR3 is TGTGCCAGCAGTTCCGGGACAGACTTGACAGATACGCAGTATTTT. This gives the protein CASSSGTDLTDTQYF.

This clonotype is categorized as medium-sized. V and J are TRBV6-5 and TRBJ1-5; D might be TRBD1 (5 bases). Per germline, CDR1 MNHEY and CDR2 SVGAGI. CDR3 length: 15 residues. Trimming stripped 0 bases from V and 3 bases from J, with 9 bases between. CDR3 amino acids: CASSYSVDNNQPQHF. The CDR3 nucleotides are TGTGCCAGCAGTTACTCGGTGGACAACAATCAGCCCCAGCATTTT.

In this sample, this clonotype turned up once. The chain combines TRBV5-4 with TRBJ1-2; possibly TRBD1 for D (5 bases). This CDR3 has 14 amino acids. The germline CDR1 and CDR2 sequences are SGHNT and YYREEE (reference sequence). Trimming took off 4 bases at V and 2 bases at J, with 12 bases between the two ends. The CDR3 bases are TGTGCCAGCAGCCCCGACAGTGAGAACTATGGCTACACCTTC. This sequence encodes CASSPDSENYGYTF.

This chain connects TRBV10-2 to TRBJ2-3; the D is unclear. V lost 6 bases and J 0 bases, leaving 13 bases between the germline ends. This CDR3 has 15 amino acids. The V gene's germline CDR1 is WSHSY and CDR2 SAAADI. Here the CDR3 reads CASRESPTSTDTQYF. The CDR3 DNA is TGCGCCAGCAGGGAAAGCCCTACTAGCACAGATACGCAGTATTTT.

This chain links TRBV15 with TRBJ1-1; the match to TRBD1 covers 7 bases. Germline CDR1 is LNHNV and CDR2 is YYDKDF (reference sequence). V shed 2 bases and J 7 bases; nucleotides not matched to a gene: 1. This CDR3 is built from 12 residues. The CDR3 DNA reads TGTGCCACCAGCAGAAACAGGGGTGAAGCTTTCTTT. Translating gives CATSRNRGEAFF.

The chain links TRBV6-5 to TRBJ1-6; D ambiguous. Trimming pared 2 bases from V and 7 bases from J, leaving 21 bases between. From germline, CDR1 is MNHEY and CDR2 SVGAGI. CDR3 size: 18 residues. CDR3 amino acids: CASSYDHPSRLRNSPLHF. CDR3 nucleotides: TGTGCCAGCAGTTACGATCACCCCTCCCGGTTAAGGAATTCACCCCTCCACTTT.

The chain uses TRBV11-2 and TRBJ2-2; 11 bases align to TRBD2. This CDR3 has 16 amino acids. The germline V gene has CDR1 SGHAT and CDR2 FQNNGV. Trimming at V came to 5 bases and at J to 2 bases, leaving 4 bases not matched to a gene. CDR3 sequence reads: CASSVSGGANTGELFF. In nucleotides, the CDR3 is TGTGCCAGCAGCGTTAGCGGGGGGGCTAACACCGGGGAGCTGTTTTTT.

This chain connects TRBV30 to TRBJ2-3, with TRBD2 matching 9 bases. The J segment lost 4 bases and the V segment lost 5 bases, leaving 4 bases of the junction unmatched. Germline assignment: CDR1 GTSNPN and CDR2 SVGIG (reference sequence). The CDR3 loop spans 13 amino acids. The CDR3 loop reads CAWAGLAADTQYF. The DNA of the CDR3 is TGTGCCTGGGCGGGACTAGCAGCAGATACGCAGTATTTT.

This clonotype was detected only once. J is TRBJ2-7 and V is TRBV19, with 9 bases fitting TRBD1. Per germline, CDR1 LNHDA and CDR2 SQIVND (reference sequence). V was clipped by 3 bases and J by 6 bases; unmatched bases: 21. The CDR3 is 19 amino acids. The CDR3 DNA reads as TGTGCCAGTAGTATGGTTAGATTACAGGGGGCTAGCTCGATCGCCGAGCAGTACTTC. Its translation is CASSMVRLQGASSIAEQYF.

As regards this clonotype: A junction end diverges from the germline sequence, so it may reflect a read error. The V call is TRBV6-1, the J call TRBJ2-3, with D hard to call. The germline gives CDR1 MNHNS, CDR2 SASEGT. The CDR3 is 13 amino acids. In DNA, the CDR3 is TGTGCCAGCGGTGACGGACGCACAGATACGCAGTATTTT. Protein: CASGDGRTDTQYF.

The CDR3 sequence: CASSQDRAPYGYTF. The CDR3, as DNA: TGCGCCAGCAGCCAGGACAGGGCCCCCTATGGCTACACCTTC. The V call is TRBV4-3, the J call TRBJ1-2; the match to TRBD1 covers 8 bases. The CDR3 consists of 14 residues. Germline V gives CDR1 LGHNA, CDR2 YSLEER. J lost 4 bases, V lost 3 bases, and 4 bases had no gene match.

This chain connects TRBV6-5 to TRBJ1-3, with D perhaps TRBD1 (6 bases). The CDR3 contains 16 residues. Per germline, CDR1 MNHEY and CDR2 SVGAGI. Trimming shortened V by 2 bases and J by 4 bases, and 15 bases separated the two germline ends. CDR3 nucleotide sequence: TGTGCCAGCAGTTACGCTACAGGGTCGGGAGGAAACACCATATATTTT. This codes for CASSYATGSGGNTIYF.

The CDR3 loop is CAGDLRNEQFF. DNA of the CDR3: TGTGCCGGAGACCTAAGAAATGAGCAGTTCTTC. This sequence joins TRBV30 and TRBJ2-1, with D hard to call. The germline V and J ends were trimmed by 8 bases and 7 bases, with 12 bases remaining between them. Germline lookup yields CDR1 GTSNPN and CDR2 SVGIG (reference sequence). This CDR3 has 11 residues.

This clonotype came up a few times. This sequence joins TRBV19 and TRBJ2-7; weak D call: TRBD1 (5 bases). From germline, CDR1 is LNHDA and CDR2 SQIVND (reference sequence). The CDR3 runs 18 residues. Trimming shortened V by 6 bases and J by 0 bases, and 24 bases separated the two germline ends. DNA for the CDR3: TGTGCCAGTAGACCTACGTCCCCAACAGGCACGAGCTCCTACGAGCAGTACTTC. This sequence encodes CASRPTSPTGTSSYEQYF.

V is TRBV20-1 and J is TRBJ1-6; no firm D call. CDR3 length: 13 residues. V gave up 5 bases and J gave up 0 bases, with 5 bases separating them. Germline CDR1 and CDR2: DFQATT and SNEGSKA (reference sequence). The CDR3 DNA follows: TGCAGTGCTTGGAGCTCCTATAATTCACCCCTCCACTTT. It translates to CSAWSSYNSPLHF.

In its sample, this clonotype was seen a few times. V usage is TRBV7-9 and J usage is TRBJ2-1; the D gene could be TRBD1 or TRBD2 (5 bases each). Germline-derived CDR1 and CDR2 are SEHNR and FQNEAQ (reference sequence). V lost 6 bases to trimming and J lost 6 bases, with 18 bases between them. The CDR3 extends over 15 amino acids. The CDR3 here is CASRYYSGTSNEQFF. The CDR3 DNA sequence: TGTGCCAGCAGGTACTATTCCGGGACCAGCAATGAGCAGTTCTTC.

The V and J genes are TRBV2 and TRBJ2-3; 15 positions agree with TRBD2. Trimming cost V 4 bases and J 6 bases; bases outside gene matches: 14. The CDR3 runs to 19 residues. From germline, CDR1 is SNHLY and CDR2 FYNNEI. The CDR3 loop reads CASSGSGLAGGLSWDTQYF. The CDR3 DNA sequence: TGTGCCAGCAGTGGATCGGGACTAGCGGGGGGCCTATCTTGGGATACGCAGTATTTT.

This clonotype was picked up a small number of times. This sequence joins TRBV27 and TRBJ2-1; D remains unclear. The germline V and J ends were trimmed by 2 bases and 0 bases, with 11 bases remaining between them. This CDR3 contains 16 residues. Germline values: CDR1 MNHEY, CDR2 SMNVEV (reference sequence). The CDR3 spells CASSLLDTSSYNEQFF. Written as DNA, the CDR3 is TGTGCCAGCAGTTTACTAGATACGAGCTCCTACAATGAGCAGTTCTTC.

V gene TRBV19 combines with J gene TRBJ2-7; D not certain. With 5 bases removed from V and 3 bases from J, the gap between germline ends came to 32 bases. CDR3 size: 20 residues. CDR1 is LNHDA, CDR2 SQIVND, per germline (reference sequence). For the CDR3, the DNA is TGTGCCAGTAGTGTACGACTTCCTGCCGGACCGGACCGTCTATTCTACGAGCAGTACTTC. Residues: CASSVRLPAGPDRLFYEQYF. Full variable domain (missing parts from reference TRBV19 and TRBJ2-7): DGGITQSPKYLFRKEGQNVTLSCEQNLNHDAMYWYRQDPGQGLRLIYYSQIVNDFQKGDIAEGYSVSREKKESFPLTVTSAQKNPTAFYLCASSVRLPAGPDRLFYEQYFGPGTRLTVT.

This clonotype was detected only a few times. The CDR3: CASRTGGNTGELFF. As DNA, the CDR3 is TGTGCCAGCAGGACAGGGGGCAACACCGGGGAGCTGTTTTTT. J is TRBJ2-2 and V is TRBV12-3 or TRBV12-4, with TRBD1 matching 10 bases. The CDR3 loop spans 14 amino acids. V shed 6 bases and J 2 bases; nucleotides not matched to a gene: 0.

The chain combines TRBV11-3 with TRBJ1-2; 10 bases fit TRBD1. Germline assignment: CDR1 SGHNT and CDR2 YENEEA. This CDR3 has 17 residues. V trimming: 4 bases; J trimming: 4 bases; junction bases outside the gene matches: 12. The CDR3 loop reads CASSSSSGTGESYGYTF. CDR3 bases: TGTGCCAGCAGCTCCTCATCAGGGACAGGGGAATCCTATGGCTACACCTTC.

This clonotype has only a few counts. The V and J genes are TRBV7-9 and TRBJ1-6; 9 bases align to TRBD1. This CDR3 region has 13 residues. The trim removed 5 bases at V and 7 bases at J, leaving 0 bases unmatched. The germline gives CDR1 SEHNR, CDR2 FQNEAQ (reference sequence). CDR3 coding DNA: TGTGCCAGCAGCACAGGGGGCAATTCACCCCTCCACTTT. This gives the protein CASSTGGNSPLHF.

The rearrangement joins TRBV6-1 to TRBJ1-4; tentative D call: TRBD1 (5 bases). The germline V gene has CDR1 MNHNS and CDR2 SASEGT. V dropped 8 bases and J dropped 6 bases, with 16 bases sitting between them. This CDR3 is built from 14 residues. Written as DNA, the CDR3 is TGTGCCAGCGAGTTCGGGGGAGGAGATGAAAAACTGTTTTTT. It translates to CASEFGGGDEKLFF.

By share, this clonotype ranks as medium-sized. This chain uses TRBV15 with TRBJ2-2; 8 positions agree with TRBD2. J was trimmed by 0 bases and V by 2 bases; bases with no gene match: 8. This CDR3 is 18 amino acids long. Germline V lookup: CDR1 LNHNV, CDR2 YYDKDF (reference sequence). The CDR3 DNA is TGTGCCACCAGCAGAAATCAGGTAGCGGGGTCGAACACCGGGGAGCTGTTTTTT. Translation gives CATSRNQVAGSNTGELFF. Looking up the rest from reference TRBV15 and TRBJ2-2 gives the full variable domain: DAMVIQNPRYQVTQFGKPVTLSCSQTLNHNVMYWYQQKSSQAPKLLFHYYDKDFNNEADTPDNFQSRRPNTSFCFLDIRSPGLGDTAMYLCATSRNQVAGSNTGELFFGEGSRLTVL.

The chain recombines TRBV2 with TRBJ2-7; 10 positions match TRBD1. The trim removed 6 bases at V and 6 bases at J, leaving 11 bases unmatched. The germline V gene has CDR1 SNHLY and CDR2 FYNNEI. This CDR3 region has 15 residues. In DNA, the CDR3 is TGTGCCAGCAGCACCCCGGGACAGGGGTTGGTCGAGCAGTACTTC. It codes for CASSTPGQGLVEQYF.